The rows below give T cell receptor beta chains drawn from one sample of a study of graft-versus-host responses after intestinal transplantation. These receptors have no identified antigens. Profiling relied on immunoSEQ multiplex PCR, and the TCRdb table lists in-frame clones only, not all of them. The sample consists of tens of thousands of clones, about 95% of them appearing once. This specimen was unstimulated CD8+ T cells sorted from spleen or lymph node cells, taken before transplant. The source of these receptors is a human donor who was the organ donor for an intestinal transplant. Both conserved end residues are part of each CDR3. D genes are given only for firm matches. The size of a clone is reported for some rows only, either as once, few or many, or as a class for expanded clones.

V,D,length,size,J,DNA,CDR3
TRBV5-6,NA,13,NA,TRBJ2-5,TGTGCCAGCAGCTTGGACTACCAAGAGACCCAGTACTTC,CASSLDYQETQYF
TRBV10-3,TRBD2,14,NA,TRBJ2-1,TGTGCCATCAGTGAATGGACTAGCGGGGATGAGCAGTTCTTC,CAISEWTSGDEQFF
TRBV4-3,TRBD1,15,once,TRBJ2-3,TGCGCCAGCAGCCAAGATGACAGGGCAACAGATACGCAGTATTTT,CASSQDDRATDTQYF
TRBV7-9,TRBD1,15,NA,TRBJ2-2,TGTGCCAGCAGCTCGACAGGGGCGAACACCGGGGAGCTGTTTTTT,CASSSTGANTGELFF
TRBV2,NA,17,NA,TRBJ2-6,TGTGCCAGCATTGCCGGGACGGACCACTCTGGGGCCAACGTCCTGACTTTC,CASIAGTDHSGANVLTF
TRBV7-9,TRBD2,16,NA,TRBJ2-1,TGTGCCAGCAGCCCCCAGTGGGCTAGCGGGGGCGATGAGCAGTTCTTC,CASSPQWASGGDEQFF
TRBV5-6,NA,16,NA,TRBJ1-4,TGTGCCAGCAGCGTATTATTGGGGCAGGAAGCTGAAAAACTGTTTTTT,CASSVLLGQEAEKLFF
TRBV7-9,NA,12,NA,TRBJ2-7,TGTGCCAGTGAGGGATATGTCTACGAGCAGTACTTC,CASEGYVYEQYF
TRBV27,NA,12,NA,TRBJ1-1,TGTGCCAGCAGTGGGGGGCCCACTGAAGCTTTCTTT,CASSGGPTEAFF
TRBV7-8,NA,18,NA,TRBJ1-5,TGTGCCAGCAGCTTAAATCCGGCCATTAAGTCTTTAGATCAGCCCCAGCATTTT,CASSLNPAIKSLDQPQHF
TRBV9,NA,13,NA,TRBJ1-2,TGTGCCAGCGTCGGGCAAAAAAACTATGGCTACACCTTC,CASVGQKNYGYTF
TRBV5-1,NA,15,few,TRBJ1-4,TGCGCCAGCAGCTCGTCACAGGGCCGCGATGAAAAACTGTTTTTT,CASSSSQGRDEKLFF
TRBV30,TRBD1,14,NA,TRBJ1-2,TGTGCCTGGACGACAGGGGGCGGGAGCTATGGCTACACCTTC,CAWTTGGGSYGYTF
TRBV27,TRBD1,14,NA,TRBJ2-7,TGTGCCAGCAGTCTTGACAGGGGAGCCTACGAGCAGTACTTC,CASSLDRGAYEQYF
TRBV2,NA,13,NA,TRBJ1-2,TGTGCCAGCAGACCCAGGGGTAACTATGGCTACACCTTC,CASRPRGNYGYTF
TRBV11-3,TRBD2,15,NA,TRBJ2-7,TGTGCCAGCAGCTTGACCGGGACTAGCGGCTACGAGCAGTACTTC,CASSLTGTSGYEQYF
TRBV5-1,TRBD1,15,NA,TRBJ1-2,TGCGCCAGCAGCTCCCGACAGGGGGCTAGCTATGGCTACACCTTC,CASSSRQGASYGYTF
TRBV5-1,TRBD1,14,NA,TRBJ1-4,TGCGCCAGCAGCTTGGGGACAGGGGGCGAAAAACTGTTTTTT,CASSLGTGGEKLFF
TRBV6-6,TRBD2,14,NA,TRBJ2-1,TGTGCCAGCAGTTCAGCGGGGGGATACAATGAGCAGTTCTTC,CASSSAGGYNEQFF
TRBV15,TRBD1,16,NA,TRBJ2-1,TGTGCCACCAGCAGAGAAGGGACAGGTCCTTACAATGAGCAGTTCTTC,CATSREGTGPYNEQFF
TRBV6-5,TRBD2,15,NA,TRBJ2-7,TGTGCCAGCAGTTACACCCTAGCGGGGGACTACGAGCAGTACTTC,CASSYTLAGDYEQYF
TRBV5-6,TRBD1,15,NA,TRBJ2-7,TGTGCCAGCAGCTTGCCGGGACAGGGTGGTCCAGAGCAGTACTTC,CASSLPGQGGPEQYF
TRBV4-1,NA,15,NA,TRBJ1-5,TGCGCCAGCAGCCCAACTACGGACGGGATTAAGCCCCAGCATTTT,CASSPTTDGIKPQHF
TRBV27,NA,15,NA,TRBJ2-2,TGTGCCAGCAGTTTACGGACGGTAAACACCGGGGAGCTGTTTTTT,CASSLRTVNTGELFF
TRBV7-9,NA,16,NA,TRBJ2-5,TGTGCCAGCAGCTTAGAGCCAGGGGGGGGACAAGAGACCCAGTACTTC,CASSLEPGGGQETQYF
TRBV5-1,TRBD2,16,NA,TRBJ2-3,TGCGCCAGCAGCTTGAACGGGGGGGCGGGGGCAGATACGCAGTATTTT,CASSLNGGAGADTQYF
TRBV12-2,NA,17,NA,TRBJ2-7,TGTGCAAGTCGCCCCTGGCAACTGGACAGGGGGCCCTACGAGCAGTACTTC,CASRPWQLDRGPYEQYF
TRBV13,TRBD1,15,once,TRBJ1-2,TGTGCCAGCAGCATCGGACAGGGGGTGCGGTATGGCTACACCTTC,CASSIGQGVRYGYTF
TRBV6-5,NA,14,NA,TRBJ2-1,TGTGCCAGCAGCCTTAAGACTAGTATGAATGAGCAGTTCTTC,CASSLKTSMNEQFF
TRBV19,NA,15,NA,TRBJ2-3,TGTGCCAGTACGGCAGGTGGTTATTTCACAGATACGCAGTATTTT,CASTAGGYFTDTQYF
TRBV4-3,NA,17,NA,TRBJ1-2,TGCGCCAGCAGCCAACGATGGGTACTGTACCCTAACTATGGCTACACCTTC,CASSQRWVLYPNYGYTF
TRBV6-1,NA,15,once,TRBJ2-5,TGTGCCAGCAGTGAATGGGTGGGAGGGGGAGAGACCCAGTACTTC,CASSEWVGGGETQYF
TRBV13,NA,14,NA,TRBJ1-3,TGTGCCAGCAGCTCCAGGGAGAATGGAAACACCATATATTTT,CASSSRENGNTIYF
TRBV18,TRBD1,15,NA,TRBJ2-2,TGTGCCAGCTCACCTACGGGACAGGGCACCGGGGAGCTGTTTTTT,CASSPTGQGTGELFF
TRBV7-9,TRBD1,15,NA,TRBJ1-5,TGTGCCAGCAGCTTCGGGACAGGGGTTAATCAGCCCCAGCATTTT,CASSFGTGVNQPQHF
TRBV6-4,NA,15,NA,TRBJ1-5,TGTGCCAGCAGTGGTCAAGTAGGGCGCAATCAGCCCCAGCATTTT,CASSGQVGRNQPQHF
TRBV7-9,TRBD1,14,few,TRBJ1-1,TGTGCCCTACGGGGGACAGGGGTCCACACTGAAGCTTTCTTT,CALRGTGVHTEAFF
TRBV5-1,NA,18,NA,TRBJ1-1,TGCGCCAGCAGCTTCCTAAGCCCACAGGGACTGAGGCACACTGAAGCTTTCTTT,CASSFLSPQGLRHTEAFF
TRBV4-1,TRBD1,15,NA,TRBJ2-7,TGCGCCAGCAGCCCGCCCGGGACAGGGTCCTACGAGCAGTACTTC,CASSPPGTGSYEQYF
TRBV10-3,TRBD2,17,NA,TRBJ2-7,TGTGCCATCAGTGAGACAGAGAGGGCGGGGGGCTCCTACGAGCAGTACTTC,CAISETERAGGSYEQYF
TRBV9,TRBD1,14,few,TRBJ1-1,TGTGCCAGCAGCTCGGGACAGGGAAACACTGAAGCTTTCTTT,CASSSGQGNTEAFF
TRBV5-5,TRBD2,14,once,TRBJ2-7,TGTGCCAGCAGCTTGCTAGCGGGGGACTACGAGCAGTACTTC,CASSLLAGDYEQYF
TRBV29-1,NA,13,NA,TRBJ2-7,TGCAGCGTTGTGAAAGGGTCGGTCTACGAGCAGTACTTC,CSVVKGSVYEQYF
TRBV27,NA,14,NA,TRBJ1-3,TGTGCCAGCAGTTCGGACAGCTCTGGAAACACCATATATTTT,CASSSDSSGNTIYF
TRBV27,TRBD1,15,NA,TRBJ1-1,TGTGCCAGCAGTTTGGTAGGACAGGGGGCGGCTGAAGCTTTCTTT,CASSLVGQGAAEAFF
TRBV4-1,NA,14,NA,TRBJ2-1,TGCGCCAGCAGCCAGAGGAGTTATAGAGTTGAGCAGTTCTTC,CASSQRSYRVEQFF
TRBV7-9,NA,12,NA,TRBJ2-7,TGTGCCAGCAGCAGTGGGACCTACGAGCAGTACTTC,CASSSGTYEQYF
TRBV6-6,NA,14,few,TRBJ1-1,TGTGCCAGCAGTTCCTACCCAGGGGACACTGAAGCTTTCTTT,CASSSYPGDTEAFF